These T cell receptor beta chains were read from a single sample in a study of blood T cell repertoires in COVID-19. This table comes from immunoSEQ multiplex PCR, and its TCRdb copy is limited to in-frame clones, with some not included. The sample has approximately 320,000 clones, more than 90% seen once; the top ten hold roughly 2.6%. Sample: PBMCs or T cells enriched from blood (not recorded which). The receptor source for this set is a man in his 60s who had recovered from COVID-19. Both conserved end residues are part of each CDR3. D genes are given only for firm matches. Part of the rows lack a size; the others show once, few, many or a class for expanded clones.

clone_size: .
d_call: .
j_call: TRBJ1-5
v_call: TRBV28
cdr3_nt: TGTGCCGGAGGGAGGAATAGCAATCAGCCCCAGCATTTT
cdr3_aa: CAGGRNSNQPQHF

clone_size: once
d_call: .
j_call: TRBJ1-2
v_call: TRBV20-1
cdr3_nt: TGCAGTGCTAGAGACAGCTATGGCTACACCTTC
cdr3_aa: CSARDSYGYTF

clone_size: .
d_call: .
j_call: TRBJ1-5
v_call: TRBV7-8
cdr3_nt: TGTGCCAGCAGCGCCAGGGCTAGCAATCAGCCCCAGCATTTT
cdr3_aa: CASSARASNQPQHF

clone_size: .
d_call: .
j_call: TRBJ1-1
v_call: TRBV6-1
cdr3_nt: TGTGCCAGCAGTGATGCTTGGGGGCTTGGTGCTTTCTTT
cdr3_aa: CASSDAWGLGAFF

clone_size: .
d_call: TRBD2
j_call: TRBJ2-7
v_call: TRBV5-3
cdr3_nt: TGTGCCAGAAGCTTAGCGGGGGGCCACTACGAGCAGTACTTC
cdr3_aa: CARSLAGGHYEQYF

clone_size: .
d_call: .
j_call: TRBJ1-4
v_call: TRBV19
cdr3_nt: TGTGCCAGCACAGATCGGGGGGCTGAATTAGAAAAACTGTTTTTT
cdr3_aa: CASTDRGAELEKLFF

clone_size: .
d_call: .
j_call: TRBJ1-1
v_call: TRBV6-1
cdr3_nt: TGTGCCAGCAGTGAACCCCGAGTTATGAACACTGAAGCTTTCTTT
cdr3_aa: CASSEPRVMNTEAFF

clone_size: .
d_call: TRBD2
j_call: TRBJ2-1
v_call: TRBV4-2
cdr3_nt: TGTGCCAGCAGCCAAGAGGGGCTCGGCGGGAGTATTGGCACCGAGCAGTTCTTC
cdr3_aa: CASSQEGLGGSIGTEQFF

clone_size: .
d_call: TRBD2
j_call: TRBJ2-3
v_call: TRBV5-1
cdr3_nt: TGCGCCAGCAGCTCATCGACTAGCGTTGAGGATACGCAGTATTTT
cdr3_aa: CASSSSTSVEDTQYF

clone_size: .
d_call: TRBD1
j_call: TRBJ1-2
v_call: TRBV6-5
cdr3_nt: TGTGCCAGCAGTCCGACAGGGGGTCATAACTATGGCTACACCTTC
cdr3_aa: CASSPTGGHNYGYTF

clone_size: .
d_call: .
j_call: TRBJ2-7
v_call: TRBV12-1
cdr3_nt: TGTGCCAGCAACACTCCCTTACTAACCGCATGCGGGGGCCAGCTTGGTTCCTACGAGCAGTACTTC
cdr3_aa: CASNTPLLTACGGQLGSYEQYF

clone_size: few
d_call: .
j_call: TRBJ1-2
v_call: TRBV4-3
cdr3_nt: TGCGCCAGCAGCCAATCGAGGGGGGGCGGCTATGGCTACACCTTC
cdr3_aa: CASSQSRGGGYGYTF

clone_size: .
d_call: .
j_call: TRBJ2-5
v_call: TRBV18
cdr3_nt: TGTGCCAGCTCTCCTGGACAGCAAGAGACCCAGTACTTC
cdr3_aa: CASSPGQQETQYF

clone_size: .
d_call: TRBD1
j_call: TRBJ1-1
v_call: TRBV5-1
cdr3_nt: TGCGCCAGCAGCTTGTATTCAGGGGGAGGTGAAGCTTTCTTT
cdr3_aa: CASSLYSGGGEAFF

clone_size: .
d_call: TRBD1
j_call: TRBJ1-5
v_call: TRBV7-2
cdr3_nt: TGTGCCAGCAGCTTAACCCCGATAGGACAGGGCGGCCAGCCCCAGCATTTT
cdr3_aa: CASSLTPIGQGGQPQHF

clone_size: .
d_call: .
j_call: TRBJ1-5
v_call: TRBV6-2/TRBV6-3
cdr3_nt: TGTGCCAGCAGTTACCCAGGGAATGGCAATCAGCCCCAGCATTTT
cdr3_aa: CASSYPGNGNQPQHF

clone_size: .
d_call: TRBD1
j_call: TRBJ2-2
v_call: TRBV10-3
cdr3_nt: TGTGCCACCGGACAGGGGCAGACCGGGGAGCTGTTTTTT
cdr3_aa: CATGQGQTGELFF

clone_size: .
d_call: .
j_call: TRBJ2-1
v_call: TRBV9
cdr3_nt: TGTGCCAGCAGCGTCTTGGAGCTACGTAGTGAGCAGTTCTTC
cdr3_aa: CASSVLELRSEQFF

clone_size: .
d_call: TRBD1
j_call: TRBJ1-1
v_call: TRBV6-2/TRBV6-3
cdr3_nt: TGTGCCAGCAGTTATTACAGGGGGCGAGGTAACACTGAAGCTTTCTTT
cdr3_aa: CASSYYRGRGNTEAFF

clone_size: .
d_call: .
j_call: TRBJ1-1
v_call: TRBV9
cdr3_nt: TGTGCCAGCAGCCCGGGACTCAGGGAAAACACTGAAGCTTTCTTT
cdr3_aa: CASSPGLRENTEAFF

clone_size: .
d_call: TRBD2
j_call: TRBJ2-7
v_call: TRBV6-2/TRBV6-3
cdr3_nt: TGTGCCAGCAGTTTTACTAGCGGGTACTACGAGCAGTACTTC
cdr3_aa: CASSFTSGYYEQYF

clone_size: .
d_call: TRBD1
j_call: TRBJ1-5
v_call: TRBV5-5
cdr3_nt: TGTGCCAGCGCCCGGACAGGGTCTACCTTATATAGCAATCAGCCCCAGCATTTT
cdr3_aa: CASARTGSTLYSNQPQHF

clone_size: .
d_call: TRBD2
j_call: TRBJ2-2
v_call: TRBV24-1
cdr3_nt: TGTGCCACCAGTGAAATGGGACTAGCGGGAAACGGGGAGCTGTTTTTT
cdr3_aa: CATSEMGLAGNGELFF

clone_size: .
d_call: TRBD1
j_call: TRBJ2-1
v_call: TRBV9
cdr3_nt: TGTGCCAGCAGCGGCGGGACAGGTTCAACCTACAATGAGCAGTTCTTC
cdr3_aa: CASSGGTGSTYNEQFF

clone_size: .
d_call: TRBD1
j_call: TRBJ2-7
v_call: TRBV4-1
cdr3_nt: TGCGCCAGCAGCCACGGGACAGCCTACGAGCAGTACTTC
cdr3_aa: CASSHGTAYEQYF

clone_size: .
d_call: .
j_call: TRBJ2-5
v_call: TRBV5-1
cdr3_nt: TGCGCCAGCAGCTTGGCCCATAGCGCGGGGCTAGAGACCCAGTACTTC
cdr3_aa: CASSLAHSAGLETQYF

clone_size: once
d_call: TRBD1
j_call: TRBJ1-6
v_call: TRBV2
cdr3_nt: TGTGCCGGCGAGACAGGGTCGAATTCACCCCTCCACTTT
cdr3_aa: CAGETGSNSPLHF

clone_size: .
d_call: TRBD1
j_call: TRBJ2-3
v_call: TRBV2
cdr3_nt: TGTGCCAGAGGAGACGGGGACAGTTTAACAGATACGCAGTATTTT
cdr3_aa: CARGDGDSLTDTQYF

clone_size: .
d_call: TRBD1
j_call: TRBJ1-6
v_call: TRBV4-1
cdr3_nt: TGCGCCAGCAGCCAACAGGGGGCGAGCGTTTCACCCCTCCACTTT
cdr3_aa: CASSQQGASVSPLHF

clone_size: .
d_call: TRBD1
j_call: TRBJ2-7
v_call: TRBV5-8
cdr3_nt: TGTGCCAGCAGCTTGGCCATCGGACAGGGGTTCGAGCAGTACTTC
cdr3_aa: CASSLAIGQGFEQYF

clone_size: .
d_call: .
j_call: TRBJ1-6
v_call: TRBV6-5
cdr3_nt: TGTGCCAGCACCGTAACGAGCTCCTATAATTCACCCCTCCACTTT
cdr3_aa: CASTVTSSYNSPLHF

clone_size: .
d_call: TRBD1
j_call: TRBJ2-3
v_call: TRBV7-9
cdr3_nt: TGTGCCAGCAGCTCGTGGGGGGACAGGGGGACAGATACGCAGTATTTT
cdr3_aa: CASSSWGDRGTDTQYF

clone_size: .
d_call: .
j_call: TRBJ2-1
v_call: TRBV11-3
cdr3_nt: TGTGCCAGCAGCTTTTTCAACAATGAGCAGTTCTTC
cdr3_aa: CASSFFNNEQFF